The sequence of this TCR beta chain was determined in a study of T-cell reconstitution after alpha-beta-depleted transplantation in children. Unique molecular identifiers were used to barcode this TCRbeta library. TCRdb itself ran the PCR reads through MiXCR, one entry per CDR3 protein. The sample has about 370,000 distinct CDR3 sequences; roughly 20% are singletons. CDR3 size: 14 residues. In germline, CDR1 is SGHRS, CDR2 YFSETQ. J gave up 8 bases and V 0 bases, and 5 bases lay outside the gene matches. The sequence came from a human donor who donated a stem cell graft to a child with acute myeloid leukemia. The V and J genes are TRBV5-1 and TRBJ2-1, with 7 bases that match TRBD2. Specimen: PBMCs from the stem cell graft donor, collected from the stem cell graft. The CDR3 DNA reads as TGCGCCAGCAGCTTGGGTAGCGGGTCAGATGAGCAGTTCTTC. Translating it yields CASSLGSGSDEQFF.